This TCR beta chain emerged from a study of regulatory T cells in long-lasting Graves disease. This clonotype was observed at least ten times. Germline CDR1 reads MNHEY; CDR2 reads SVGEGT. With 1 base clipped from V and 6 bases from J, the junction kept 8 bases outside the gene matches. The CDR3 contains 16 residues. Sample time point: newly diagnosed GD, antithyroid drugs for less than 3 months. PBMCs were the source of the RNA used for TCR sequencing. Diagnosing Graves' disease relied on the American Thyroid Association guidelines. CDR3-region Arm-PCR and iRepertoire HTBI primers produced the TCR beta libraries. TCRdb redid the calling of the multiplex PCR reads with MiXCR, one entry per CDR3 protein. This sample yields 400,000 to 500,000 distinct CDR3 sequences, of which roughly 15% are seen a single time; more than 15% belongs to the top ten. These records were also assigned to another study, of T cells in Graves' hyperthyroidism and ophthalmopathy.

The source is a woman in her 50s with Graves disease. Sequencing used peripheral blood mononuclear cells (PBMCs), obtained at new diagnosis, from a patient treated with antithyroid drugs. The genes are TRBV6-2 or TRBV6-3 and TRBJ2-3; 9 bases match TRBD2. The CDR3 nucleotides read TGTGCCAGCAGTTACTTGACTAGCGGAGGGGGGGATACGCAGTATTTT. Amino acid sequence: CASSYLTSGGGDTQYF.